The sequence of this T cell receptor (beta chain) was determined in a study of blood T cells in healthy people across ages. A J-beta primer mix and a sample-barcoded 5' primer were used in a second PCR of roughly 6 to 12 cycles. TCRdb re-analysed the 5' RACE reads in MiXCR, keeping a single row per CDR3 protein. The sample lists some 1,500,000 distinct CDR3 sequences, roughly 43% occurring once. The CDR3 sequence is 10 residues long. With 7 bases removed from V and 7 bases from J, the gap between germline ends came to 5 bases. From germline, CDR1 is SGHTS and CDR2 YDEGEE. The sample taken for sequencing was blood. The receptor's source is a woman aged 18-29 years in good health. The chain combines TRBV5-8 with TRBJ1-4; D remains unclear. In DNA, the CDR3 is TGTGCCAGCGGAGTTGAAAAACTGTTTTTT. Protein sequence: CASGVEKLFF.